This T cell receptor (beta chain) was identified during a study of T cells in Graves' hyperthyroidism and ophthalmopathy. Findings and caveats of the study: Most thyroid clonotypes expanded above 0.001 were also detected in blood.

Those patients with uncontrolled infection, other autoimmune disease, pregnancy or lactation were excluded. It was approximately 9.7 ml of fresh peripheral blood that supplied the PBMCs. Germline CDR1 is MGHDK and CDR2 is SYGVNS. The CDR3 runs to 17 residues. V gave up 2 bases and J gave up 7 bases; unmatched junction bases: 15. It was RNA transcripts that yielded the amplified TCR beta CDR3 regions. The TCR CDR3 first-round RT-PCR relied on the HTBI primer set. TCRdb re-derived calls from the multiplex PCR reads in MiXCR, one entry per CDR3 protein. This table has about 290,000 distinct CDR3 sequences, about an eighth appearing once. This clonotype showed up many times. Antigen: not known.

Sequencing was performed on blood. J is TRBJ1-2 and V is TRBV25-1; 8 positions match TRBD1. This sequence originates from a woman aged 40 to 50 with Graves' hyperthyroidism. CDR3 in amino acids: CASSEGLGLGQGGGYTF. CDR3 nucleotides: TGTGCCAGCAGTGAAGGATTGGGCCTAGGACAGGGTGGTGGCTACACCTTC.